This TCR beta chain came from a study of cytotoxic CD8 clonotypes in ibrutinib-treated CLL (dated by TCRdb to the early 2020s). Study-wide context: The cohort was composed of about 10 relapsed/refractory and 15 treatment-naive patients; IGHV unmutated status was identified in roughly 17 patients. Responses were partial in about 25 patients and complete in 2; after median approximately 66 months follow-up, about 14 stayed in remission and approximately twelve progressed. The response samples were drawn at a median of around eleven months into treatment, with a range of about 6 to 40 months. On average, each sample yielded 250,000 to 300,000 productive templates and over 90,000 productive rearrangements. Longitudinal samples were available for about 30% of the 86 trial participants. Cryopreserved peripheral blood mononuclear cells were obtained before treatment, at response, and at either sustained remission or disease progression. Study-level results and caveats: Sustained-remission and progressing patients did not have matched sampling times, and lymph node repertoires were not examined. Public clonotypes were rare and either contracted or stayed stable during treatment, and the rise in clonality at ibrutinib response reflected the expansion of private clonotypes. An increase in clonality was observed at ibrutinib response, with clonality remaining stable during sustained remission and falling back toward baseline at progression. At baseline, clonality was higher than in age-matched healthy donors and showed a strong correlation with circulating CD8+ T-cell counts.

The goal of deep resolution MiSeq sequencing was a depth between 1 in 1 million and 1 in 200,000 T cells, and coverage averaged 10x per clonotype. TCR beta libraries were generated with the immunoSEQ hsTCRB Kit. The study's own analysis went as follows. ImmunoSEQ Data Assistant and ImmunoSEQ Analyzer were used for data analysis, and V, D and J genes were assigned according to IMGT definitions. Clonality, which ranges from 0 to 1, was calculated as one minus the normalized Shannon entropy of productive rearrangement frequencies. Only overrepresented clonotypes making up at least 0.05% of the repertoire of each patient were included in the public clonotype analysis. Approximately 13 age-matched healthy donor repertoires from immuneACCESS served as clonality controls. The table comes from immuneACCESS by way of TCRdb, which keeps in-frame sequences with V and J called. Part of the clones is missing from these tables; in studies checked, under half for an unresolved V gene and the rest for unknown reasons. That table furnishes V, J and clone size, whereas the DNA furnished D and trimming. The sample includes 300,000 to 350,000 clones, with about 80% observed a single time. The top ten clones comprise 6.5% to 8.5% of the sample.

For this clone: Its antigen target is currently unknown. No per-base quality is available; no much larger clone lies one base away.

Spanning cysteine to phenylalanine, the CDR3 consists of 15 amino acids. Only the CDR3 portion is preserved as DNA: 45 bases, with reading frame beginning at the first base. CDR1 ENHRY and CDR2 SYGVKD were looked up in the germline V gene. V and J are truncated by 6 bases and 0 bases respectively, leaving an intervening sequence of 12 bases. For TCR beta library preparation, roughly 2 micrograms of genomic DNA were extracted from the cryopreserved PBMCs. Longitudinal blood samples from CLL patients receiving ibrutinib monotherapy were subjected to high-throughput TCR beta sequencing. The patients were enrolled in a single-center, open-label phase 2 trial of ibrutinib monotherapy.

The rearrangement combines TRBV10-3 with TRBJ1-5, with the D segment identity uncertain. The sequenced sample was PBMCs, obtained before ibrutinib treatment. This receptor was taken from a human donor with chronic lymphocytic leukemia. The DNA is TGTGCCATCAGCCGAGACAAATATAGCAATCAGCCCCAGCATTTT. Translation gives CAISRDKYSNQPQHF.